A selection of T cell receptor beta chains follows, all from one sample in a study of T cells in Graves' hyperthyroidism and ophthalmopathy. TCRdb called the multiplex PCR reads again in MiXCR, with one record for every CDR3 protein. This repertoire shows around 290,000 distinct CDR3 sequences, roughly 13% found once; its top ten account for 7.5% to 8%. Source material: blood. All receptors come from a woman aged 25 to 45 with Graves' hyperthyroidism that later progressed to Graves' ophthalmopathy. The CDR3 runs from the conserved cysteine through the conserved F or W. D genes are given only for firm matches. Clone size is shown for a subset of rows, as once, few, many or a class of expanded clone.

TRBV4-2	TRBJ1-1	NA	NA	17	TGTGCCAGCAGCTCCCACCCGATTGAGGGCGCGGACACTGAAGCTTTCTTT	CASSSHPIEGADTEAFF
TRBV6-1	TRBJ2-7	NA	many	13	TGTGCCAGCAGTGACAGGGCCTCCTACGAGCAGTACTTC	CASSDRASYEQYF
TRBV20-1	TRBJ2-7	NA	NA	14	TGCAGTGCTGCGGGGTCAGGGGACCTTTACGAGCAGTACTTC	CSAAGSGDLYEQYF
TRBV5-6	TRBJ1-6	NA	many	12	TGTGCCAGCAGCAATGATTGGAGTCCCCTCCACTTT	CASSNDWSPLHF
TRBV28	TRBJ2-3	NA	many	15	TGTGCCAGCAGTTTCATCCAGGGGCGGGCAGATACGCAGTATTTT	CASSFIQGRADTQYF
TRBV12-3/TRBV12-4	TRBJ2-6	NA	many	15	TGTGCCAGCAATACCCCGAACTCTGGGGCCAACGTCCTGACTTTC	CASNTPNSGANVLTF
TRBV13	TRBJ2-7	TRBD2	many	17	TGTGCCAGCAGCTTAGGCTCCCTAGCGGGAGGGTCCTACGAGCAGTACTTC	CASSLGSLAGGSYEQYF
TRBV25-1	TRBJ2-1	NA	NA	12	TGTGCCAGCAGTGTACGGGACAATGAGCAGTTCTTC	CASSVRDNEQFF
TRBV27	TRBJ2-7	NA	many	14	TGTGCCAGCAGTGTTGCATTAACCCACTACGAGCAGTACTTC	CASSVALTHYEQYF
TRBV6-5	TRBJ2-1	NA	NA	14	TGTGCCAGCAGTTACGAGCGGGCGGACAATGAGCAGTTCTTC	CASSYERADNEQFF
TRBV12-3/TRBV12-4	TRBJ1-2	NA	NA	11	TGCGGCAGCAGTTACACATATGGCTACACCTTC	CGSSYTYGYTF
TRBV29-1	TRBJ2-5	TRBD1	NA	14	TGCAGCACAGACCTAGACAGGGGCCAAGAGACCCAGTACTTC	CSTDLDRGQETQYF
TRBV5-1	TRBJ2-1	NA	many	15	TGCGCCAGCACCCCCGAGCGGACTTCCTACAATGAGCAGTTCTTC	CASTPERTSYNEQFF
TRBV20-1	TRBJ2-5	NA	many	11	TGCAGTGCCAACGCTCGGGAGACCCAGTACTTC	CSANARETQYF
TRBV15	TRBJ2-1	NA	many	13	TGTGCCACCAGCAGAGGGACCTACAATGAGCAGTTCTTC	CATSRGTYNEQFF
TRBV6-2/TRBV6-3	TRBJ2-1	NA	many	15	TGTGCCAGCAGTTACACTACGGGACGGGACAATGAGCAGTTCTTC	CASSYTTGRDNEQFF
TRBV15	TRBJ2-7	NA	many	14	TGTGCCACCAGCAGAGGAAGTCAGTTCTACGAGCAGTACTTC	CATSRGSQFYEQYF
TRBV20-1	TRBJ2-3	NA	many	16	TGCAGTGCTAGACATAGCGTTAGGAGGTATGCAGATACGCAGTATTTT	CSARHSVRRYADTQYF
TRBV20-1	TRBJ2-3	NA	many	11	TGCAGTGCTAGTGTCCCAGATACGCAGTATTTT	CSASVPDTQYF
TRBV7-9	TRBJ2-7	NA	many	16	TGTGCCAGCAGCTATGGATCGTGGGGGGACTCCTACGAGCAGTACTTC	CASSYGSWGDSYEQYF
TRBV7-6	TRBJ2-3	NA	many	15	TGTGCCAGCAGCTTAGGACATAATATTGGAGATACGCAGTATTTT	CASSLGHNIGDTQYF
TRBV7-8	TRBJ2-3	NA	many	12	TGTGCCAGCAGCTTATCTGGAGTTACGCAGTATTTT	CASSLSGVTQYF
TRBV11-2	TRBJ2-5	NA	many	14	TGTGCCAGCAGCTCCCGGGACGGTTGGGAGACCCAGTACTTC	CASSSRDGWETQYF
TRBV30	TRBJ2-7	TRBD1	many	12	TGTGCCTGCGGACAGGACTCCTACGAGCAGTACTTC	CACGQDSYEQYF
TRBV7-9	TRBJ1-3	NA	NA	12	TGTGCCAGCAGCCCCTCTGGGGACACCATATATTTT	CASSPSGDTIYF
TRBV4-1	TRBJ2-5	TRBD2	few	14	TGCGCCAGCAGCCGTAGCGGGAGGGGAGAGACCCAGTACTTC	CASSRSGRGETQYF
TRBV9	TRBJ2-7	NA	few	13	TGTGCCAGCAGCGTAGGGGTTACCTACGAGCAGTACTTC	CASSVGVTYEQYF
TRBV7-2	TRBJ2-7	NA	many	15	TGTGCCAGCAGCTTAAGTCGGGCGGGATCCTACGAGCAGTACTTC	CASSLSRAGSYEQYF
TRBV28	TRBJ1-1	NA	many	13	TGTGCCAGCAGCCTGCCTTCGAACACTGAAGCTTTCTTT	CASSLPSNTEAFF
TRBV20-1	TRBJ1-4	NA	few	15	TGCAGTGCTAGACACTACAGTTCAGCTAATGAAAAACTGTTTTTT	CSARHYSSANEKLFF
TRBV15	TRBJ2-3	NA	many	17	TGTGCCACCAGCAGAGTTGTTATTAACCCCCGGGGAGATACGCAGTATTTT	CATSRVVINPRGDTQYF
TRBV9	TRBJ2-5	NA	few	15	TGTGCCAGCAGCGTAGACCCCCTCCTGGCAGAGACCCAGTACTTC	CASSVDPLLAETQYF
TRBV18	TRBJ1-1	NA	many	13	TGTGCCAGCTCAATTGACATGGGAACTGAAGCTTTCTTT	CASSIDMGTEAFF
TRBV13	TRBJ1-1	NA	many	12	TGTGCCAGCAGATCACAGAACACTGAAGCTTTCTTT	CASRSQNTEAFF
TRBV15	TRBJ2-7	NA	NA	15	TGTGCCACCAGCAGAGATCTCGTGTACTCCTACGAGCAGTACTTC	CATSRDLVYSYEQYF
TRBV3-1	TRBJ2-7	NA	many	12	TGTGCCAGCAGCCTTTCCACTGCCGAGCAGTACTTC	CASSLSTAEQYF
TRBV7-2	TRBJ1-2	NA	many	15	TGTGCCAGCAGACCGTGGGACGGAGGGCCCTATGGCTACACCTTC	CASRPWDGGPYGYTF
TRBV14	TRBJ2-5	NA	few	15	TGTGCCAGCAGCCCCACGGTTACGGGGAGGGAGACCCAGTACTTC	CASSPTVTGRETQYF
TRBV6-2/TRBV6-3	TRBJ2-1	TRBD2	many	18	TGTGCCAGCAGTTGGGAGCTAGCGGGGATGAGCTCCTACAATGAGCAGTTCTTC	CASSWELAGMSSYNEQFF
TRBV6-2/TRBV6-3	TRBJ2-1	NA	NA	16	TGTGCCAGCAGTTACTCTGGACTTTTGATCGGAGGTGAGCAGTTCTTC	CASSYSGLLIGGEQFF
TRBV28	TRBJ2-7	NA	NA	12	TGTGCCAGCACCGTGGGGGGGCACGAGCAGTACTTC	CASTVGGHEQYF
TRBV5-5	TRBJ2-3	NA	few	16	TGTGCCAGCAGCCGGGCTACTAGTAGATACACAGATACGCAGTATTTT	CASSRATSRYTDTQYF
TRBV28	TRBJ1-2	NA	NA	14	TGTGCCAGCAGTTTCACGCCAGGGATCTATGGCTACACCTTC	CASSFTPGIYGYTF
TRBV2	TRBJ1-1	TRBD1	many	13	TGTGCCAGCAGAGGAGAGACAGGGCCGAAAGCTTTCTTT	CASRGETGPKAFF
TRBV4-3	TRBJ2-4	NA	few	13	TGCGCCAGCAGCCAAGATGGGGCGGACATTCAGTACTTC	CASSQDGADIQYF
TRBV9	TRBJ2-1	NA	many	16	TGTGCCAGCAGCGTAGGGGTCGGGAGCTCCTACAATGAGCAGTTCTTC	CASSVGVGSSYNEQFF
TRBV9	TRBJ2-7	NA	NA	11	TGTGCCAGCACCCCCGGTGCCGAGCAGTACTTC	CASTPGAEQYF
TRBV4-1	TRBJ2-2	NA	many	15	TGCGCCAGCAGCCAGGGCGTCCTGAACACCGGGGAGCTGTTTTTT	CASSQGVLNTGELFF
TRBV4-2	TRBJ2-1	NA	many	14	TGTGCCAGCAGCCCGATGATAGGCTACAATGAGCAGTTCTTC	CASSPMIGYNEQFF
TRBV4-3	TRBJ2-3	TRBD2	NA	17	TGCGCCAGCAGCCAAGAGTTCGAGCGGGAGGACACAGATACGCAGTATTTT	CASSQEFEREDTDTQYF
TRBV7-2	TRBJ1-1	TRBD1	many	15	TGTGCCAGCAGATTACAGGGGGCGGAAAACACTGAAGCTTTCTTT	CASRLQGAENTEAFF